The 31 T cell receptor beta chains given below trace back to one sample, sequenced in a study of cytomegalovirus exposure and HLA in healthy donors. A multiplex PCR was run with 60 Vbeta primers and 13 Jbeta primers. Assay: immunoSEQ multiplex PCR; the TCRdb copy retains only in-frame clones and omits some. The sample carries some 120,000 clones, 75% to 85% recorded once. Sequencing was performed on PBMCs. The receptors come from a man aged 30 to 39 in good health and CMV-seropositive.

J is TRBJ1-2 and V is TRBV5-4; 7 bases fit TRBD1. V shed 4 bases, J shed 5 bases, and the junction held 11 bases outside the gene matches. The CDR3 loop spans 15 amino acids. CDR1 SGHNT and CDR2 YYREEE come from the germline V gene (reference sequence). In DNA form, the CDR3 reads TGTGCCAGCAGCACCAGACAGGGAACCCCATATGGCTACACCTTC. Its translation: CASSTRQGTPYGYTF.

V is TRBV7-9 and J is TRBJ1-1; 7 bases fit TRBD1. Germline V lookup: CDR1 SEHNR, CDR2 FQNEAQ (reference sequence). Trimming cost V 2 bases and J 4 bases; bases outside gene matches: 7. This CDR3 comprises 15 residues. The CDR3 DNA is TGTGCCAGCAGCTTACTAGGGGGCTCGGGCACTGAAGCTTTCTTT. Its translation: CASSLLGGSGTEAFF.

The CDR3, as DNA: TGCGCCAGCAGCCGAGACAGGGAAGGCACCGGGGAGCTGTTTTTT. This codes for CASSRDREGTGELFF. V gene TRBV5-1 combines with J gene TRBJ2-2; 7 bases are shared with TRBD1. CDR1 and CDR2 from the germline V gene are SGHRS and YFSETQ. The CDR3 has 15 amino acids. With V trimmed by 4 bases and J by 4 bases, 7 bases remained unmatched. The full variable domain, in which reference TRBV5-1 and TRBJ2-2 provide the parts outside the CDR3, is KAGVTQTPRYLIKTRGQQVTLSCSPISGHRSVSWYQQTPGQGLQFLFEYFSETQRNKGNFPGRFSGRQFSNSRSEMNVSTLELGDSALYLCASSRDREGTGELFFGEGSRLTVL.

The chain joins TRBV2 to TRBJ2-3; maybe TRBD2 (5 bases). CDR1 is SNHLY and CDR2 is FYNNEI in the germline V gene. The CDR3 spans 13 residues. V shed 8 bases and J shed 5 bases, with 14 bases lying between them. CDR3 bases: TGTGCCAGCCGGCTAGGAGGTAGAGATACGCAGTATTTT. This gives the protein CASRLGGRDTQYF.

V usage is TRBV7-3 and J usage is TRBJ1-2; the D is unclear. CDR3 length: 14 residues. Germline loops: CDR1 SGHTA, CDR2 FQGTGA. The V end was cut by 1 base, the J end by 4 bases, with 10 bases between. CDR3 bases: TGTGCCAGCAGCTTAAACAGCCTTGTCTATGGCTACACCTTC. It specifies CASSLNSLVYGYTF.

This clone turned up a few times. This chain connects TRBV10-3 to TRBJ1-5, with 7 bases matching TRBD1. The CDR3 has 14 amino acids. Germline loops: CDR1 ENHRY, CDR2 SYGVKD. Trimming took 6 bases from V and 5 from J; bases not matched to a gene: 7. CDR3 nucleotides: TGTGCCATCAGAGGGGACAGAGAGTATCAGCCCCAGCATTTT. This gives the protein CAIRGDREYQPQHF.

This chain joins TRBV29-1 and TRBJ2-3; perhaps TRBD1 as D (5 bases). Germline assignment: CDR1 SQVTM and CDR2 ANQGSEA. CDR3 length equals 13 residues. V gave up 4 bases and J gave up 6 bases, with 14 bases separating them. For the CDR3, the DNA is TGCAGCGTTGCCCCAGGGTGGGGCGATACGCAGTATTTT. This codes for CSVAPGWGDTQYF.

V usage is TRBV2 and J usage is TRBJ2-2, with D possibly matching TRBD1 (6 bases). There are 14 residues in the CDR3. With 5 bases removed from V and 5 bases from J, the gap between germline ends came to 12 bases. The germline V gene encodes CDR1 SNHLY and CDR2 FYNNEI. The CDR3 DNA follows: TGTGCCAGCAGTCCGGACAGTTTTACCGGGGAGCTGTTTTTT. It is translated as CASSPDSFTGELFF.

This clone was observed a few times. This chain connects TRBV27 to TRBJ1-5; a weak D match, TRBD1 (6 bases). Germline loops: CDR1 MNHEY, CDR2 SMNVEV (reference sequence). The CDR3 covers 15 residues. The V end was cut by 8 bases, the J end by 5 bases, with 19 bases between. The CDR3 reads CASAWGGTPYQPQHF. The CDR3 coding sequence is TGTGCCAGCGCATGGGGGGGGACACCCTATCAGCCCCAGCATTTT.

CDR3 nucleotide sequence: TGTGCCAGCAGCTCCGGTGACAGCTATGGCTACACCTTC. Its translation: CASSSGDSYGYTF. The rearrangement uses TRBV5-4 and TRBJ1-2; a possible D gene is TRBD1 (5 bases). The CDR3 spans 13 residues. Per germline, CDR1 SGHNT and CDR2 YYREEE (reference sequence). V dropped 3 bases and J dropped 4 bases, with 10 bases sitting between them.

The chain employs TRBV6-1 and TRBJ2-7, with D perhaps matching TRBD1 (6 bases). There are 15 residues in the CDR3. The V and J ends lost 5 bases and 6 bases respectively, with 20 bases between them. Germline V CDR1 and CDR2: MNHNS, SASEGT. The CDR3 is CASSRNQGTGSEQYF. The CDR3 DNA reads TGTGCCAGCAGTCGGAACCAGGGTACAGGGAGCGAGCAGTACTTC.

V usage is TRBV2 and J usage is TRBJ2-1; TRBD2 agrees at 11 bases. Germline V gene sequence: CDR1 SNHLY, CDR2 FYNNEI. J lost 8 bases, V lost 4 bases, and 4 bases had no gene match. The CDR3 spans 14 residues. This CDR3 is CASSGLAGLHEQFF. CDR3 in DNA: TGTGCCAGCAGTGGACTAGCGGGACTCCATGAGCAGTTCTTC.

V gene TRBV7-3 combines with J gene TRBJ1-1; 12 bases line up with TRBD1. Trimming cost V 3 bases and J 5 bases; bases outside gene matches: 10. Germline CDR1 is SGHTA and CDR2 is FQGTGA. The CDR3 has 17 amino acids. In nucleotides, the CDR3 is TGTGCCAGCAGCTTGCGGGTGGGACAGGGGGCAGGAACTGAAGCTTTCTTT. Its protein product is CASSLRVGQGAGTEAFF.

The gene calls are TRBV5-1 and TRBJ2-2; 7 nucleotides agree with TRBD2. V lost 0 bases, J lost 5 bases, and 7 bases stayed unmatched. This CDR3 spans 16 amino acids. From germline, CDR1 is SGHRS and CDR2 YFSETQ. Here the CDR3 reads CASSLGRPRGTGELFF. The DNA of the CDR3 is TGCGCCAGCAGCTTGGGTCGACCGCGGGGGACCGGGGAGCTGTTTTTT.

The chain links TRBV28 to TRBJ1-1; maybe TRBD1 (6 bases). V shed 3 bases and J shed 6 bases, with 14 bases lying between them. Germline CDR1 is MDHEN and CDR2 is SYDVKM. The CDR3 loop spans 14 amino acids. The CDR3 is CASSFQGPTAEAFF. The CDR3 DNA reads as TGTGCCAGCAGTTTTCAGGGGCCGACCGCTGAAGCTTTCTTT.

Regarding this clone: Germline and junction disagree at one end, which may indicate a read error. The genes are TRBV7-9 and TRBJ2-1; D is ambiguous. The CDR3 covers 16 residues. CDR1 SEHNR and CDR2 FQNEAQ come from the germline V gene (reference sequence). CDR3 DNA sequence: TGTTCCAGCAGCCCCAGGTTGGGTCCCCTCCACAATGAGCAGTTCTTC. Amino acids: CSSSPRLGPLHNEQFF.

V is TRBV7-2 and J is TRBJ1-5; D uncertain. CDR1 and CDR2 (germline): SGHTA, FQGNSA. V lost 4 bases, J lost 6 bases, and 7 bases lay in between. This CDR3 contains 12 residues. CDR3 in amino acids: CASSSFGQPQHF. The CDR3 nucleotides read TGTGCCAGCAGCTCATTCGGTCAGCCCCAGCATTTT.

V is TRBV6-5 and J is TRBJ1-6; 8 nucleotides line up with TRBD1. Trimming took 5 bases from V and 9 from J; bases not matched to a gene: 6. Germline CDR1 and CDR2: MNHEY and SVGAGI. The CDR3 contains 14 residues. Here the CDR3 DNA reads TGTGCCAGCAGTGACAGGGGAAGGGGTTCACCCCTCCACTTT. This translates into CASSDRGRGSPLHF.

The chain links TRBV7-2 to TRBJ2-7, with 8 bases aligning to TRBD1. Germline lookup yields CDR1 SGHTA and CDR2 FQGNSA. The length of the CDR3 is 15 residues. Losses at the gene ends were 3 bases for V and 4 bases for J; bases not matched to a gene: 8. The CDR3 coding sequence is TGTGCCAGCAGCTTGGACAGGGCCCCACTATACGAGCAGTACTTC. Encoded protein: CASSLDRAPLYEQYF.

This clone was observed a few times. The chain joins TRBV5-1 to TRBJ1-5; D unresolved. The CDR3 is 16 amino acids. The germline V gene has CDR1 SGHRS and CDR2 YFSETQ. V was cut by 4 bases and J by 3 bases, with 17 bases left in between. The CDR3 loop reads CASSLDGLSYNQPQHF. The CDR3 nucleotides read TGCGCCAGCAGCCTGGACGGACTCAGTTACAATCAGCCCCAGCATTTT.

J is TRBJ2-7 and V is TRBV4-3; tentatively, D is TRBD1 (6 bases). The V end lost 1 base, the J end lost 2 bases, and 18 bases lay between the germline ends. The CDR3 is 17 amino acids. From germline, CDR1 is LGHNA and CDR2 YSLEER. Here the CDR3 DNA reads TGCGCCAGCAGCCAAGTCCCGCAGGGACACAGTGCCTACGAGCAGTACTTC. Its translation is CASSQVPQGHSAYEQYF.

The V gene is TRBV7-2, the J gene TRBJ2-5; maybe TRBD1 (6 bases). The J call may be mistaken, given a closer DNA end match to TRBJ2-7. CDR3 length: 14 amino acids. Germline CDR1 SGHTA, CDR2 FQGNSA. The DNA for the CDR3 is TGTGCCAGCAGCTTAGAGCAGGGGTTGAGCGAGCAGTACTTC. This gives the protein CASSLEQGLSEQYF.

The chain has TRBV13 and TRBJ2-1; a possible D gene is TRBD1 (6 bases). The V and J ends lost 2 bases and 4 bases respectively, with 12 bases between them. CDR1 PRHDT and CDR2 FYEKMQ come from the germline V gene (reference sequence). CDR3 size: 15 residues. The CDR3 here is CASSLRGGDYNEQFF. CDR3 coding DNA: TGTGCCAGCAGCTTACGAGGGGGAGATTACAATGAGCAGTTCTTC.

This clone showed up just once. V is TRBV19 and J is TRBJ2-7; D is possibly TRBD1 (5 bases). CDR3 length: 16 amino acids. V lost 3 bases and J 3 bases, leaving 18 bases between the germline ends. The V gene's germline CDR1 is LNHDA and CDR2 SQIVND (reference sequence). CDR3 loop: CASSMSEETEHYEQYF. The DNA of the CDR3 is TGTGCCAGTAGTATGAGTGAGGAGACAGAACACTACGAGCAGTACTTC. The full variable domain, in which reference TRBV19 and TRBJ2-7 provide the parts outside the CDR3, is DGGITQSPKYLFRKEGQNVTLSCEQNLNHDAMYWYRQDPGQGLRLIYYSQIVNDFQKGDIAEGYSVSREKKESFPLTVTSAQKNPTAFYLCASSMSEETEHYEQYFGPGTRLTVT.

J is TRBJ2-1 and V is TRBV7-9; 9 nucleotides line up with TRBD2. The CDR3 length is 15 residues. The germline V gene has CDR1 SEHNR and CDR2 FQNEAQ (reference sequence). Losses at the gene ends were 5 bases for V and 2 bases for J; bases not matched to a gene: 4. The CDR3 DNA follows: TGTGCCAGCAGCCTTAGCGGGGGCACCTACAATGAGCAGTTCTTC. Translating it yields CASSLSGGTYNEQFF. The entire variable domain, with the rest obtained from reference TRBV7-9 and TRBJ2-1, is as follows: DTGVSQNPRHKITKRGQNVTFRCDPISEHNRLYWYRQTLGQGPEFLTYFQNEAQLEKSRLLSDRFSAERPKGSFSTLEIQRTEQGDSAMYLCASSLSGGTYNEQFFGPGTRLTVL.

The rearrangement uses TRBV4-2 and TRBJ1-4, with 9 bases identical to TRBD1. This CDR3 contains 18 residues. Germline V gene data show CDR1 as LGHNA and CDR2 as YNFKEQ. Unmatched junction bases numbered 12, after V lost 0 bases and J lost 7 bases. The CDR3 here is CASSQDYRGTGRAEKLFF. The CDR3 bases are TGTGCCAGCAGCCAAGATTATCGGGGGACAGGGAGGGCTGAAAAACTGTTTTTT.

The rearrangement joins TRBV28 to TRBJ2-2; D remains unclear. CDR1 and CDR2 from the germline V gene are MDHEN and SYDVKM. CDR3 length: 15 residues. V lost 6 bases to trimming and J lost 5 bases, with 16 bases between them. CDR3 sequence reads: CASSLGGVGTGELFF. CDR3 coding DNA: TGTGCCAGCAGCCTAGGCGGAGTTGGGACCGGGGAGCTGTTTTTT. The variable domain in full, with the rest retrieved from reference TRBV28 and TRBJ2-2, is DVKVTQSSRYLVKRTGEKVFLECVQDMDHENMFWYRQDPGLGLRLIYFSYDVKMKEKGDIPEGYSVSREKKERFSLILESASTNQTSMYLCASSLGGVGTGELFFGEGSRLTVL.

The chain recombines TRBV28 with TRBJ2-7, with a possible D match to TRBD1 (5 bases). There are 13 residues in the CDR3. With 2 bases removed from V and 3 bases from J, the gap between germline ends came to 8 bases. Germline V CDR1 and CDR2: MDHEN, SYDVKM. The CDR3 sequence: CASSLDRDYEQYF. CDR3 in DNA: TGTGCCAGCAGTTTAGACAGAGACTACGAGCAGTACTTC.

This chain uses TRBV11-3 with TRBJ2-3, with D maybe TRBD2 (7 bases). Germline V gene lookup returns CDR1 SGHNT and CDR2 YENEEA. The germline V and J ends were trimmed by 6 bases and 0 bases, with 13 bases remaining between them. The CDR3 is 15 residues long. As DNA, the CDR3 is TGTGCCAGCAGTTCGGGGGGCACTAGCACAGATACGCAGTATTTT. The encoded protein is CASSSGGTSTDTQYF.

The rearrangement links TRBV7-6 to TRBJ1-3; the D is unclear. Germline CDR1 is SGHVS and CDR2 is FNYEAQ. The V gene lost 1 base and the J gene lost 7 bases, with 8 bases spanning the gap. The CDR3 sequence is 13 residues long. This CDR3 reads CASSLGASNTIYF. The CDR3 coding sequence is TGTGCCAGCAGCTTAGGGGCGAGTAACACCATATATTTT.

This chain links TRBV28 with TRBJ1-2; a possible D gene is TRBD1 (6 bases). The ends were cut back, 6 bases at V and 4 bases at J, with 21 bases in the middle. CDR1 is MDHEN and CDR2 is SYDVKM in the germline V gene. The CDR3 sequence is 16 residues long. The CDR3 spells CASSLRGLPFGYGYTF. Here the CDR3 DNA reads TGTGCCAGCAGCCTCAGGGGCCTCCCGTTCGGCTATGGCTACACCTTC.